This is a list of T cell receptor beta chains from one sample in a study of shared clonotypes between healthy human individuals. Sequenced by immunoSEQ multiplex PCR; TCRdb stores in-frame clones only, minus some. The sample contains 2 million to 2.5 million clones, 90% to 95% of which appear only once. The sample was naive CD4+ T cells sorted from blood. The receptors come from a man younger than 35 in good health. The CDR3 runs from the conserved cysteine through the conserved F or W.

CDR3 protein: CASSESGTNTGELFF; V gene: TRBV6-1
CDR3 protein: CASSQDTLLADLSYEQYF; V gene: TRBV14
CDR3 protein: CASSIGRGPSTNEKLFF; V gene: TRBV19
CDR3 protein: CASSAGLGEAFF; V gene: TRBV6-1
CDR3 protein: CSVAATGKMHEQYF; V gene: TRBV29-1
CDR3 protein: CASSHSRGNSYEQYF; V gene: TRBV27
CDR3 protein: CASSLGDRVNTGELFF; V gene: TRBV7-9
CDR3 protein: CASSPALRGKNEQFF; V gene: TRBV6-1
CDR3 protein: CAITEGGGYEQFF; V gene: TRBV10-3
CDR3 protein: CASSEYLSVSGNTIYF; V gene: TRBV10-2
CDR3 protein: CASSLGDITDTQYF; V gene: TRBV5-1
CDR3 protein: CASRPGGNTGELFF; V gene: TRBV10-1
CDR3 protein: CASSQGPPDNGRNQPQHF; V gene: TRBV4-1
CDR3 protein: CASDRSKNIQYF; V gene: TRBV6-1
CDR3 protein: CSVDGTSGISTDTQYF; V gene: TRBV29-1
CDR3 protein: CASSVGRISYNEQFF; V gene: TRBV9
CDR3 protein: CASSPRDRVYEQYF; V gene: TRBV11-2
CDR3 protein: CASSSSPGQNIPREQYF; V gene: TRBV5-6
CDR3 protein: CAWSVLIWVETQYF; V gene: TRBV30
CDR3 protein: CASSKWSGETQYF; V gene: TRBV5-5
CDR3 protein: CASSWDSGGLQETQYF; V gene: TRBV7-6
CDR3 protein: CASSLGASGSSPYTQYF; V gene: TRBV5-4
CDR3 protein: CATTVAGGETQYF; V gene: TRBV6-1
CDR3 protein: CASSPKGGAGNTIYF; V gene: TRBV7-9
CDR3 protein: CASSSQKQGNYGYTF; V gene: TRBV5-4
CDR3 protein: CASSRGEEETQYF; V gene: TRBV18
CDR3 protein: CASSLVYRGREQYF; V gene: TRBV5-6
CDR3 protein: CASSVPLAEYTEQFF; V gene: TRBV2
CDR3 protein: CASSAGGASYEQYF; V gene: TRBV28
CDR3 protein: CASRRRGWDDEAFF; V gene: TRBV6-5
CDR3 protein: CASSSHRGRTEAFF; V gene: TRBV11-1
CDR3 protein: CASSTGTSEYNEQFF; V gene: TRBV7-2
CDR3 protein: CASSDQGGEQYF; V gene: TRBV7-9
CDR3 protein: CASSLGDTHTGELFF; V gene: TRBV11-3
CDR3 protein: CASSLVGVGEKLFF; V gene: TRBV11-2
CDR3 protein: CASSGPGLAGVEQFF; V gene: TRBV7-2
CDR3 protein: CAWKNRGRFGYTF; V gene: TRBV30
CDR3 protein: CASSLSGTGGTYEQYF; V gene: TRBV28
CDR3 protein: CACSLALAGYNEQFF; V gene: TRBV5-1
CDR3 protein: CASSGSGGSYNEQFF; V gene: TRBV2